This T cell receptor beta chain was identified in a study of cytomegalovirus exposure and HLA in healthy donors (dated by TCRdb to 2017 to 2019). Looking at the study overall: An earlier analysis of roughly 630 of the donors reported 250 to 300 Gb of sequence data and roughly 110 million unique TCR beta sequences from about 180 million T cells. The aim of the study was to test whether cataloging public T cell receptors could identify signatures of past pathogen exposure. In a later analysis, previously published TCR beta repertoires from several hundred donors were re-analyzed and high-resolution HLA genotyping was added so that TCR occurrence patterns could be studied. The study combined high-throughput TCR immunosequencing, statistical association of individual TCRs with disease status, and machine learning to predict cytomegalovirus infection status. An earlier analysis of about 600 of the donors used high-throughput TCR beta sequencing to judge whether each TCR beta V gene segment behaved as functional or pseudogenic. An early release covering roughly 640 HLA-typed donors comprised about 300 gigabases of sequencing data and some 79 million unique TCR sequences. About 5 DR-DQ haplotypes were handled as single units for association and clustering, since linkage in the cohort was strong. Of the 300 to 400 genotyped donors, over 70% fell in the genetic ancestry cluster associated with self-reported Caucasian donors. A separate validation cohort of 100 to 150 different subjects was used in addition to the approximately 700-subject first cohort. Among roughly 400 genotyped donors of the cohort, an average of approximately 230,000 unique TCR beta nucleotide sequences were sequenced per donor, around 18% of them non-productive. Class I and class II HLA loci were covered by the typing at four-digit resolution. Rather than using new phenotypic data, the later analysis identified candidate immune exposures from TCR beta sequences and from how often those sequences occurred across donors. Typing coverage differed by locus: A, B, C, DRB1 and DQB1 were typed in roughly 620-640 donors, DQA1 in 500 to 550, DPA1 in approximately 600, and DPB1 in 450 to 490. Donor age, sex, ethnicity and CMV serostatus were compiled alongside the repertoire data. Every repertoire in the discovery cohort had been generated on one and the same sequencing platform. The study used immunosequencing to profile the T cell repertoires of about 670 subjects and linked those repertoires to cytomegalovirus serostatus. Genome-wide SNP genotypes for about three fifths of the roughly 700 donors were used in a later genetic analysis, which treated that subset as a discovery cohort. Summary of the overall study and its limitations: An earlier analysis of approximately 600 of the donors showed that most TCR beta V segments appeared in productive rearrangements either about 87% or about 30% of the time, which broadly matched IMGT annotations. A few of the identified cytomegalovirus-associated TCR beta chains were confirmed in vitro to be specific for cytomegalovirus antigens. According to a later genetic analysis, donors in an Asian-associated ancestry cluster had fewer N-insertions in productive TCRs than the roughly 670-donor mean. A further reported finding was that TCR beta sequences accurately predicted the HLA-A and HLA-B alleles for most subjects in the first cohort. Sequencing depth was assumed to be roughly uniform across donors in the presence/absence analyses, though that assumption may not hold. A later analysis found that HLA-associated TCR beta chains were more clonally expanded and had lower generation probabilities than equally common non-associated chains. A cluster of highly shared sequence variants was judged likely to be a technical artifact of the sequencing pipeline. The study listed 150 to 200 TCR beta chains as associated with cytomegalovirus. Immune exposure information for the cohort was limited to CMV serostatus. This cohort had only TCR beta chains sequenced, and the lack of alpha or paired-chain data limited which features could be detected. A later analysis found that TCR association rates varied across HLA loci, with DRB1 alleles showing the most associated TCRs and HLA-C alleles the fewest. It was suggested by the authors that the approach could potentially be generalized to other disease states and immunological phenotypes. Specific HLA alleles were associated with 15,000 to 20,000 TCR beta sequences at a false discovery rate of 0.05 in a later analysis. In a later genetic analysis, a missense DCLRE1C variant was associated with V-gene and J-gene trimming of TCR beta chains, and the association was replicated in an independent cohort. The earlier analysis of nearly 600 of the donors excluded seventeen rarely observed V segments, including chromosome 9 orphons, because counts were too low. In a later analysis, several top co-occurrence clusters were reported to appear linked to parvovirus B19, influenza, CMV and Epstein-Barr virus. Strong co-occurrence of HLA alleles, especially DR and DQ, made assigning TCR associations to individual alleles difficult. Most TCR sequences were seen in very few donors, while some public TCRs were found in many individuals. Cytomegalovirus status was reported to be diagnosed by the classifier with high specificity and sensitivity in both the original and validation cohorts. Most CMV-associated TCR beta chains appeared to be HLA-restricted in a later analysis, and the HLA associations seemed to be driven largely by CMV exposure. Because the 87-base-pair reads could not distinguish some IMGT-functional V segments, including TRBV6-2 and TRBV6-3, those segments were excluded. Because HLA typing was unavailable for some donors at each locus, only the typed subset was used in association tests. Correlated functional status among segregating V segments might be attributable to linkage disequilibrium, but an unknown experimental factor could not be ruled out.

Notes on this clone: Its antigen has not been determined. Per-base quality was not reported, and no clone a single base away is much larger than it.

The cohort comprised 670 or so healthy bone marrow donors. At the time of sampling, every cohort member was nominally healthy, though immune exposures that went unrecorded were likely present. The donor was CMV seronegative and belonged to the group of 352 seronegative cohort members. Every donor gave a peripheral blood sample, and the peripheral blood mononuclear cells from that sample were used for TCR beta sequencing. The Qiagen DNeasy Blood Extraction Kit was used to extract genomic DNA from the blood cell samples. The V end gives up 4 bases and the J end 2 bases, leaving 3 bases in the junction not matched to a gene. Measured from the cysteine to the phenylalanine, the CDR3 is 14 residues long. Only CDR3 DNA is held: 42 bases, read in frame from base 1. Sequences MDHEN (CDR1) and SYDVKM (CDR2) are obtained from the germline V gene. The library was built by means of the immunoSEQ multiplex PCR assay. For the multiplex PCR, a mixture combining 60 forward primers for TCR Vbeta segments and 13 reverse primers for TCR Jbeta segments was used. The CDR3 region of rearranged TCR beta genes was amplified from genomic DNA by a multiplex PCR assay. The Illumina HiSeq System was used to sequence the amplified TCR beta libraries as 87-base-pair reads. The study's own analysis went as follows. A later analysis counted about 80 million unique TCR beta chains across the 500 to 850 repertoires, and some 11 million of these chains were shared by at least two donors. To remove PCR and sequencing errors, raw reads were error-corrected and collapsed into unique sequences using a nearest-neighbor algorithm that merged closely related sequences. CDR3 sequences were aligned to IMGT reference sequences to assign V, D and J gene segments. For a sequence to be retained, a match of at least six nucleotides was required to both a V gene segment and a J gene segment. A rearrangement was called productive if the CDR3 had no stop codons and remained in frame with V and J, and every other rearrangement was called non-productive. Following IMGT convention, CDR3 was defined as the stretch from the second conserved V-encoded cysteine to the conserved J-encoded phenylalanine. The earlier analysis of more than 450 of the donors excluded sequences that lacked an unambiguous match to a single V gene segment. An earlier analysis of 500 to 700 of the donors classified V segments as functional when productive rearrangements were above 56.7% and as segregating when the standard deviation between donors was above 5%. A statistical classification framework was built to diagnose cytomegalovirus status from the catalog of TCR beta chain sequences. In a later analysis, TCR nucleotide sequences were compared against IMGT/GENE-DB human TR gene sequences so that V and J genes could be assigned. A later analysis assigned CDR3 sequences and most-parsimonious VDJ recombination scenarios with the TCRdist pipeline. A later analysis defined each TCR beta chain by its CDR3 amino acid sequence plus V-gene family, and excluded reads lacking a unique V-gene family. A later analysis removed over 500 highly shared, low-generation-probability nucleotide sequences to deal with suspected cross-contamination and a sequencing artifact. A later analysis calculated a clonal expansion index for each public chain from normalized within-repertoire ranks of inferred template counts. In a later analysis, generation probabilities were computed with a VDJ recombination model fitted to out-of-frame rearrangements, and the resulting probabilities were checked against IGoR. A later analysis scored TCR-TCR, TCR-HLA and TCR-CMV co-occurrence with hypergeometric tests, applying a repertoire-size bias correction to TCR pairs. A later analysis estimated false discovery rates by permuting HLA or CMV assignments 20 times. In a later analysis, co-occurring TCRs were grouped with DBSCAN, and TCRdist sequence similarity was added when clustering was performed within HLA-allele-positive subsets. For co-occurrence clustering, repertoires with fewer than 30,000 or more than 120,000 public chains were excluded, along with four to six repertoires with anomalous nucleotide sharing. In TCRdb, the immuneACCESS table is reduced to in-frame sequences with V and J assigned. These tables do not hold every clone; where another copy was compared, an unresolved V gene accounts for under half, and the others remain unexplained. From that table come the V and J calls and clone size; the DNA was used to work out D and trimming. The sample contains 95,000 to 110,000 clones, around 65% of them found a single time. The ten largest clones represent roughly 3.5% of the sample.

The chain joins TRBV28 to TRBJ1-1; a stretch of 8 junction bases matches TRBD1. The source of this sequence is a woman in her 50s in good health and CMV-seronegative. Source material: PBMCs. The DNA sequence follows: TGTGCCAGCAGTTCCGGACAGGGTAACACTGAAGCTTTCTTT. The encoded protein is CASSSGQGNTEAFF. Here the CDR3 is joined to the reference TRBV28 and TRBJ1-1 genes, and the full variable domain is: DVKVTQSSRYLVKRTGEKVFLECVQDMDHENMFWYRQDPGLGLRLIYFSYDVKMKEKGDIPEGYSVSREKKERFSLILESASTNQTSMYLCASSSGQGNTEAFFGQGTRLTVV.